This TCR beta chain was recorded in a study of shared clonotypes between healthy human individuals. This table comes from immunoSEQ multiplex PCR, and its TCRdb copy is limited to in-frame clones, with some not included. The data show some 470,000 clones, less than 80% seen once. The CDR3 is 15 residues long. V lost 0 bases, J lost 2 bases, and 9 bases lay in between. The germline CDR1 and CDR2 sequences are SGDLS and YYNGEE. The chain links TRBV9 to TRBJ2-1, with D perhaps matching TRBD2 (6 bases). Source material: PBMCs. The TCR sequence derives from a woman in her forties in good health. Some clones in this sample may be carry-over from other donors' samples. CDR3 sequence: CASSVAPSAYNEQFF. CDR3 in DNA: TGTGCCAGCAGCGTAGCGCCTAGCGCCTACAATGAGCAGTTCTTC.